The 16 T cell receptor beta chains below were found in one sample sequenced in a study of blood T cell repertoires in COVID-19. The protocol was immunoSEQ multiplex PCR, while the TCRdb copy is restricted to in-frame clones and leaves out a portion. The sample includes over 250,000 clones, 86% of them seen just once. The sample comprised PBMCs or T cells enriched from blood (not recorded which). All receptors derive from a woman between 18 and 29 years old who had recovered from COVID-19.

The chain has TRBV7-9 and TRBJ2-1, with 8 positions matching TRBD2. Germline loops: CDR1 SEHNR, CDR2 FQNEAQ (reference sequence). CDR3 length: 16 amino acids. V lost 2 bases and J lost 7; bases outside the gene matches: 10. DNA of the CDR3: TGTGCCAGCAGCTTAACCCCAGCGGGAGTCTTAAATGAGCAGTTCTTC. It yields the protein CASSLTPAGVLNEQFF.

Concerning this clone: Different DNA sequences within this sample yield the same CDR3. The rearrangement uses TRBV3-1 (or the pseudogene TRBV3-2) and TRBJ1-5; D not resolved. Trimming stripped 0 bases from V and 5 bases from J, with 5 bases between. There are 13 residues in the CDR3. Germline CDR1 reads LGHDT; CDR2 reads YNNKEL (reference sequence). CDR3 nucleotide sequence: TGTGCCAGCAGCCAAGACAGATATCAGCCCCAGCATTTT. Translating it yields CASSQDRYQPQHF.

The genes are TRBV27 and TRBJ1-1; D gene uncertain. Germline lookup yields CDR1 MNHEY and CDR2 SMNVEV (reference sequence). This CDR3 comprises 13 residues. Trimming stripped 2 bases from V and 5 bases from J, with 9 bases between. The CDR3 region is CASSLGSGTEAFF. As DNA, the CDR3 is TGTGCCAGCAGTTTAGGGAGTGGTACTGAAGCTTTCTTT.

The genes are TRBV5-1 and TRBJ2-3; 9 bases align to TRBD2. V gave up 4 bases and J gave up 2 bases; unmatched junction bases: 5. Per the germline V gene, CDR1 is SGHRS and CDR2 is YFSETQ. CDR3 length: 15 amino acids. The chain's CDR3 is CASSTVAGATDTQYF. CDR3 DNA: TGCGCCAGCAGCACAGTAGCGGGAGCCACAGATACGCAGTATTTT.

The chain has TRBV12-2 and TRBJ2-7; the DNA was not used to check the table's D call, TRBD2. TRBV12-2 is shown as a pseudogene. This CDR3 region has 15 residues. CDR3 in DNA: TGTGCAAGTCGCTTAGTTGGCGGGAGTCCCTACGAGCAGTACTTC. This codes for CASRLVGGSPYEQYF.

This clone was seen just once. The rearrangement links TRBV5-1 to TRBJ2-2; 10 positions agree with TRBD2. This CDR3 has 16 residues. The germline gives CDR1 SGHRS, CDR2 YFSETQ. With V trimmed by 0 bases and J by 5 bases, 4 bases remained unmatched. CDR3 loop: CASSLAPSGSTGELFF. In nucleotides, the CDR3 is TGCGCCAGCAGCTTGGCGCCTAGCGGGAGTACCGGGGAGCTGTTTTTT.

This rearrangement joins TRBV12-3 or TRBV12-4 to TRBJ1-2; D is uncertain. V lost 5 bases, J lost 1 base, and 8 bases lay in between. This CDR3 is built from 13 residues. The CDR3 bases are TGTGCCAGCAGTGAGGGTTTTAACTATGGCTACACCTTC. It encodes CASSEGFNYGYTF.

This clone appeared once. The gene calls are TRBV2 and TRBJ1-5, with a weak D call TRBD1 (6 bases). Germline-derived CDR1 and CDR2 are SNHLY and FYNNEI. This CDR3 has 14 amino acids. The V end lost 7 bases, the J end lost 4 bases, and 14 bases lay between the germline ends. CDR3: CASKVEQGNQPQHF. In DNA, the CDR3 is TGTGCCAGCAAGGTCGAACAGGGAAATCAGCCCCAGCATTTT. The full variable domain, completed using reference TRBV2 and TRBJ1-5, is EPEVTQTPSHQVTQMGQEVILRCVPISNHLYFYWYRQILGQKVEFLVSFYNNEISEKSEIFDDQFSVERPDGSNFTLKIRSTKLEDSAMYFCASKVEQGNQPQHFGDGTRLSIL.

This chain connects TRBV2 to TRBJ2-7; 8 positions agree with TRBD2. The germline V gene encodes CDR1 SNHLY and CDR2 FYNNEI. The V gene end was trimmed by 10 bases and the J gene end by 0 bases; junction bases not matched to a gene: 11. The CDR3 extends over 15 amino acids. As DNA, the CDR3 is TGTGCCACTCAGGAGGGCGGGGGGATCTCCTACGAGCAGTACTTC. This gives the protein CATQEGGGISYEQYF. Filled out from reference TRBV2 and TRBJ2-7, the complete variable domain reads EPEVTQTPSHQVTQMGQEVILRCVPISNHLYFYWYRQILGQKVEFLVSFYNNEISEKSEIFDDQFSVERPDGSNFTLKIRSTKLEDSAMYFCATQEGGGISYEQYFGPGTRLTVT.

This chain uses TRBV28 with TRBJ2-1, with 10 bases lining up with TRBD2. The CDR3 contains 20 residues. The J segment lost 0 bases and the V segment lost 1 base, leaving 12 bases of the junction unmatched. The germline CDR1 and CDR2 sequences are MDHEN and SYDVKM. The CDR3 loop is CASSLFRVSGRKSSYNEQFF. The CDR3 DNA sequence: TGTGCCAGCAGTTTATTCCGGGTTAGCGGGAGGAAAAGCTCCTACAATGAGCAGTTCTTC.

This chain joins TRBV19 and TRBJ1-1; TRBD1 agrees at 10 bases. The CDR3 consists of 17 residues. Trimming took 3 bases from V and 1 from J; bases not matched to a gene: 8. CDR1 is LNHDA, CDR2 SQIVND, per germline (reference sequence). DNA for the CDR3: TGTGCCAGTAGTATGGAAAGGGGACAGGGGCCGAACACTGAAGCTTTCTTT. This translates into CASSMERGQGPNTEAFF.

A few counts support this clone. The J gene is TRBJ2-1, the V gene TRBV4-1, with 10 positions matching TRBD1. The CDR3 covers 16 residues. Trimming removed 0 bases from V and 9 bases from J; junction bases left unmatched: 8. CDR1 and CDR2 from the germline V gene are MGHRA and YSYEKL. Here the CDR3 DNA reads TGCGCCAGCAGCCAAGATTGGAGACAGGGGGCCTGTGAGCAGTTCTTC. Protein sequence: CASSQDWRQGACEQFF.

The rearrangement uses TRBV29-1 and TRBJ2-7, with D hard to call. Trimming pared 1 base from V and 4 bases from J, leaving 5 bases between. Germline lookup yields CDR1 SQVTM and CDR2 ANQGSEA. This CDR3 is 11 amino acids long. The CDR3 DNA sequence: TGCAGCGTTGAAGCGACTTACGAGCAGTACTTC. Translating gives CSVEATYEQYF.

CDR3 sequence reads: CASSGGQRVSRDGYTF. In DNA, the CDR3 is TGTGCCAGCTCGGGGGGGCAGAGAGTCTCGAGGGATGGCTACACCTTC. The genes are TRBV7-9 and TRBJ1-2; maybe TRBD1 (6 bases). V lost 8 bases to trimming and J lost 6 bases, with 25 bases between them. The CDR3 length is 16 residues. CDR1 is SEHNR and CDR2 is FQNEAQ in the germline V gene (reference sequence).

The chain has TRBV7-2 and TRBJ1-5; perhaps TRBD1 as D (5 bases). Trimming took off 4 bases at V and 3 bases at J, with 13 bases between the two ends. Germline V gives CDR1 SGHTA, CDR2 FQGNSA. CDR3 size: 15 residues. CDR3 protein: CASSSSDRVNQPQHF. The CDR3 nucleotides are TGTGCCAGCAGCTCCTCAGACAGAGTCAATCAGCCCCAGCATTTT.

The chain has TRBV5-6 and TRBJ1-1; 7 nucleotides line up with TRBD1. CDR1 is SGHDT, CDR2 YYEEEE, per germline. With V trimmed by 4 bases and J by 4 bases, 7 bases remained unmatched. This CDR3 contains 14 residues. The CDR3 here is CASSVQGWATEAFF. CDR3 nucleotide sequence: TGTGCCAGCAGCGTACAGGGGTGGGCCACTGAAGCTTTCTTT.